This T cell receptor (beta chain) was profiled in a study of T cells in Graves' hyperthyroidism and ophthalmopathy. Study results and caveats: Stable hyperthyroidism was told apart from ophthalmopathy by a model built on 13 V-J features. The model anticipated ophthalmopathy a median about six months pre-onset.

The germline V gene has CDR1 SGHTA and CDR2 FQGNSA. V was shortened by 5 bases and J by 3 bases, with 11 bases between the two germline ends. There are 13 residues in the CDR3. The sample holds many counts of this clonotype. Its specificity is unknown. It was RNA transcripts that yielded the amplified TCR beta CDR3 regions. The TCR CDR3 first-round RT-PCR relied on the HTBI primer set. MiXCR, applied by TCRdb to the multiplex PCR reads, yields one record per CDR3 protein. The table has hundreds of thousands of distinct CDR3 sequences, 35% to 40% seen once. The sample taken for sequencing was blood. This clonotype was sampled from a man between 18 and 35 years old with Graves' hyperthyroidism. This rearrangement joins TRBV7-2 to TRBJ2-7; D is undetermined. The CDR3 reads CASSKGTYYEQYF. The CDR3 DNA reads TGTGCCAGCAGCAAGGGAACCTACTACGAGCAGTACTTC.